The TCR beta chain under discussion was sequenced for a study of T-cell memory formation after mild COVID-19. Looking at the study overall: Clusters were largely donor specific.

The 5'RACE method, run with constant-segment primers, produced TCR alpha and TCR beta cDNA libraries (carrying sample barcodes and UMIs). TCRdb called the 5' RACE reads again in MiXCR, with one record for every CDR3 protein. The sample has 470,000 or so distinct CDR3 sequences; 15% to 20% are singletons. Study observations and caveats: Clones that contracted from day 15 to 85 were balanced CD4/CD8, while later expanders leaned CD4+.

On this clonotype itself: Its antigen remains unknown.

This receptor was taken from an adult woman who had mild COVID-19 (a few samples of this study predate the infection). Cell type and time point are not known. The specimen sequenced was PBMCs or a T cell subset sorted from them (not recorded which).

Written as DNA, the CDR3 is TGTGCCAGCAGCCAAGTCTTGTCCGGTCGGCTAGCGGGAGGAAGCTCCTACAATGAGCAGTTCTTC. Translated: CASSQVLSGRLAGGSSYNEQFF. This chain connects TRBV4-2 to TRBJ2-1; TRBD2 aligns across 11 bases. J was trimmed by 0 bases and V by 1 base; bases with no gene match: 17. The CDR3 runs 22 residues. CDR1 and CDR2 (germline): LGHNA, YNFKEQ.